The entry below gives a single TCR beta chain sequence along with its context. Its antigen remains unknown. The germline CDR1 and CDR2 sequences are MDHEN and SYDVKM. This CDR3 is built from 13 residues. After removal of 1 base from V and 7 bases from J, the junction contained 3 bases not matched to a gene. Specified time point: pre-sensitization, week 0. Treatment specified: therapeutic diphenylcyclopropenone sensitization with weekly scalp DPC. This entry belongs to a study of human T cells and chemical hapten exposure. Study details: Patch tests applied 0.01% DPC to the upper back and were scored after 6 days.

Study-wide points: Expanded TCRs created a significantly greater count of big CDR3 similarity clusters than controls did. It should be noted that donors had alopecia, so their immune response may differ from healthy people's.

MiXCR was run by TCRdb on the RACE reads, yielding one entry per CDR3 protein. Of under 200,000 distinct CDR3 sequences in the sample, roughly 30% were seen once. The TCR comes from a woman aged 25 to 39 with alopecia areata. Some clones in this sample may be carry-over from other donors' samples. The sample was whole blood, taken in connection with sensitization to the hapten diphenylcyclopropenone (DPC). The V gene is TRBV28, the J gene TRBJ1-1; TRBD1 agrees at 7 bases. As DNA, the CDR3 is TGTGCCAGCAGTTTATCCCAGGGGGTTGAAGCTTTCTTT. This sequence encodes CASSLSQGVEAFF.